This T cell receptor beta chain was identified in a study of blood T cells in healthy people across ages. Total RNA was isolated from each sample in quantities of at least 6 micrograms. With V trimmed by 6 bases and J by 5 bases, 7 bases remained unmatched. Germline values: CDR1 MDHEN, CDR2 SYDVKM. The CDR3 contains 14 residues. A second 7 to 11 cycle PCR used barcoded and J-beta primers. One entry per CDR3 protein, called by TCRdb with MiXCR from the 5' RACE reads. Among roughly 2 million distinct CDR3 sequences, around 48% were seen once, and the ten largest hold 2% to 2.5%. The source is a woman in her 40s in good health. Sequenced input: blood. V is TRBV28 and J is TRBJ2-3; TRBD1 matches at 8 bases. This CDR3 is CASSRTGSRDTQYF. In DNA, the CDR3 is TGTGCCAGCAGCCGGACAGGGTCGAGAGATACGCAGTATTTT.